This passage covers 26 T cell receptor beta chains from one sample sequenced in a study of T cell responses to AZD1222 COVID-19 vaccine. Profiling relied on immunoSEQ multiplex PCR, and the TCRdb table lists in-frame clones only, not all of them. The sample shows under 150,000 clones, roughly 93% of them seen only once. The specimen comprised peripheral blood, sampled 28 days after the second AZD1222 dose. These receptors were collected from an adult who received the AZD1222 COVID-19 vaccine.

This rearrangement joins TRBV18 to TRBJ1-4; 9 bases are a match to TRBD1. The CDR3 is 13 amino acids. V lost 3 bases and J lost 8; bases outside the gene matches: 1. In germline, CDR1 is KGHSH, CDR2 LQKENI. The CDR3 loop reads CASSPTGGEKLFF. The CDR3 region has the DNA TGTGCCAGCTCACCGACAGGGGGAGAAAAACTGTTTTTT.

The chain has TRBV7-8 and TRBJ1-3, with a tentative D call TRBD1 (6 bases). The germline V gene has CDR1 SGHVS and CDR2 FQNEAQ. This CDR3 spans 15 amino acids. V lost 3 bases to trimming and J lost 6 bases, with 15 bases between them. The CDR3 sequence is CASSLLGGAENTIYF. The CDR3 DNA follows: TGTGCCAGCAGCTTGTTGGGGGGGGCCGAAAACACCATATATTTT.

The chain links TRBV6-5 to TRBJ2-7, with TRBD2 matching 14 bases. Trimming cost V 6 bases and J 7 bases; bases outside gene matches: 8. The CDR3 runs to 15 residues. CDR1 MNHEY and CDR2 SVGAGI come from the germline V gene. In nucleotides, the CDR3 is TGTGCCAGCAGCCGGGGACTAGCGGGAGCAGGGGAGCAGTACTTC. Its protein product is CASSRGLAGAGEQYF.

The genes are TRBV30 and TRBJ2-2; D is possibly TRBD2 (7 bases). Germline V gene sequence: CDR1 GTSNPN, CDR2 SVGIG (reference sequence). Trimming pared 8 bases from V and 3 bases from J, leaving 16 bases between. This CDR3 is built from 14 residues. The CDR3 here is CARRGGRDTGELFF. The CDR3 coding sequence is TGTGCCCGTCGAGGGGGGAGGGACACCGGGGAGCTGTTTTTT.

This chain connects TRBV29-1 to TRBJ2-2, with D maybe TRBD1 (6 bases). Germline V gene data show CDR1 as SQVTM and CDR2 as ANQGSEA. Trimming removed 5 bases at V and 1 base at J, with 14 bases between. The CDR3 is made up of 15 amino acids. The CDR3 loop reads CSVSSQGMNTGELFF. The CDR3 region has the DNA TGCAGCGTTTCCTCACAGGGAATGAACACCGGGGAGCTGTTTTTT.

This clone was observed a few times. The rearrangement joins TRBV18 to TRBJ1-5, with D uncertain. Deletions cut 3 bases from V and 5 bases from J, with 8 bases between. The CDR3 runs to 13 residues. Per germline, CDR1 KGHSH and CDR2 LQKENI. The DNA of the CDR3 is TGTGCCAGCTCACCCGGGGATTATCAGCCCCAGCATTTT. Translating gives CASSPGDYQPQHF.

The chain joins TRBV19 to TRBJ2-3; 8 positions agree with TRBD2. The CDR3 extends over 14 amino acids. Trimming took 11 bases from V and 4 from J; bases not matched to a gene: 11. Per the germline V gene, CDR1 is LNHDA and CDR2 is SQIVND (reference sequence). The CDR3 loop is CAPIETSVSDTQYF. CDR3 DNA sequence: TGTGCCCCCATCGAGACTAGCGTGTCAGATACGCAGTATTTT.

The gene calls are TRBV6-5 and TRBJ1-6; D uncertain. This CDR3 contains 15 residues. The germline V and J ends were trimmed by 2 bases and 4 bases, with 9 bases remaining between them. The germline V gene encodes CDR1 MNHEY and CDR2 SVGAGI. For the CDR3, the DNA is TGTGCCAGCAGTTACACTCGAGGTTATAATTCACCCCTCCACTTT. Translating it yields CASSYTRGYNSPLHF.

This clone occurred once. The CDR3 region is CASNPPETAYGYTF. The DNA of the CDR3 is TGTGCCAGCAACCCCCCAGAGACAGCCTATGGCTACACCTTC. The chain uses TRBV7-9 and TRBJ1-2; a weak D match, TRBD1 (5 bases). Germline-derived CDR1 and CDR2 are SEHNR and FQNEAQ (reference sequence). Trimming stripped 7 bases from V and 4 bases from J, with 16 bases between. This CDR3 is 14 amino acids long. The full variable domain, its missing parts supplied by reference TRBV7-9 and TRBJ1-2, is DTGVSQNPRHKITKRGQNVTFRCDPISEHNRLYWYRQTLGQGPEFLTYFQNEAQLEKSRLLSDRFSAERPKGSFSTLEIQRTEQGDSAMYLCASNPPETAYGYTFGSGTRLTVV.

V and J are TRBV5-4 and TRBJ2-1, with 9 bases that match TRBD1. Per the germline V gene, CDR1 is SGHNT and CDR2 is YYREEE (reference sequence). The CDR3 loop spans 15 amino acids. Trimming at V came to 1 base and at J to 6 bases, leaving 5 bases not matched to a gene. CDR3 nucleotide sequence: TGTGCCAGCAGCTTGAGGACAGGGGAAATCAATGAGCAGTTCTTC. Its translation is CASSLRTGEINEQFF.

This sequence joins TRBV3-1 (or the pseudogene TRBV3-2) and TRBJ1-4, with TRBD1 identical over 8 bases. Germline CDR1 reads LGHDT; CDR2 reads YNNKEL (reference sequence). The CDR3 spans 15 residues. The V segment lost 3 bases and the J segment 5 bases; nucleotides outside the gene matches: 5. The CDR3 DNA reads as TGTGCCAGCAGCCAGGCAGGGGGCGCGAATGAAAAACTGTTTTTT. Encoded protein: CASSQAGGANEKLFF.

The chain employs TRBV2 and TRBJ2-1; D remains ambiguous. The CDR3 has 14 residues. Trimming cost V 2 bases and J 5 bases, with 10 bases left between them. Germline CDR1 SNHLY, CDR2 FYNNEI. CDR3 nucleotide sequence: TGTGCCAGCAGTGAAACAAATTCGGACAATGAGCAGTTCTTC. Its protein is CASSETNSDNEQFF.

J is TRBJ1-2 and V is TRBV5-1; D is unresolved. The germline V gene has CDR1 SGHRS and CDR2 YFSETQ. V was trimmed by 2 bases and J by 4 bases, leaving 9 bases between them. CDR3 size: 13 residues. CDR3: CASSLHNFYGYTF. The CDR3 DNA reads as TGCGCCAGCAGCTTACATAACTTCTATGGCTACACCTTC.

The V gene is TRBV7-8, the J gene TRBJ1-6; TRBD1 aligns across 7 bases. The CDR3 contains 16 residues. The ends lost 0 bases at V and 5 bases at J; junction bases unmatched: 4. Germline values: CDR1 SGHVS, CDR2 FQNEAQ. CDR3: CASSLAPTGNNSPLHF. CDR3 nucleotide sequence: TGTGCCAGCAGCTTAGCCCCGACAGGGAATAATTCACCCCTCCACTTT.

This clone has a single count. The genes are TRBV11-2 and TRBJ2-7; 10 bases align to TRBD2. V shed 4 bases and J 0 bases; nucleotides not matched to a gene: 15. Per the germline V gene, CDR1 is SGHAT and CDR2 is FQNNGV. The CDR3 length is 19 residues. DNA of the CDR3: TGTGCCAGCAGCTCCGGGGATTCGTCAGCGGGAGGGTCCTCCTACGAGCAGTACTTC. Translating it yields CASSSGDSSAGGSSYEQYF.

The chain couples TRBV3-1 (or the pseudogene TRBV3-2) to TRBJ1-2; TRBD1 aligns across 7 bases. This CDR3 contains 15 residues. The V gene's germline CDR1 is LGHDT and CDR2 YNNKEL (reference sequence). Germline trimming cut 5 bases from V and 2 bases from J; bases unmatched to any gene: 8. CDR3 coding DNA: TGTGCCAGCAGCGCGGGACAGCCTTTAAACTATGGCTACACCTTC. This gives the protein CASSAGQPLNYGYTF.

The chain combines TRBV7-3 with TRBJ2-2, with 8 bases identical to TRBD2. This CDR3 spans 15 amino acids. V was pared by 2 bases and J by 6 bases, with 5 bases of the junction left unmatched. CDR1 is SGHTA and CDR2 is FQGTGA in the germline V gene. The CDR3 here is CASSLSGGSAGELFF. CDR3 sequence (DNA): TGTGCCAGCAGCTTATCGGGAGGGTCTGCCGGGGAGCTGTTTTTT.

The chain has TRBV25-1 and TRBJ2-7; D could derive from TRBD1 or TRBD2 (5 bases each). Germline CDR1 and CDR2: MGHDK and SYGVNS. The CDR3 length is 15 residues. V lost 5 bases and J lost 3, with 17 bases in between. The CDR3 spells CASSPRGEGIYEQYF. CDR3 nucleotide sequence: TGTGCCAGCAGTCCCCGGGGCGAGGGGATCTACGAGCAGTACTTC.

The V call is TRBV18, the J call TRBJ1-4; 7 bases line up with TRBD1. CDR1 is KGHSH and CDR2 is LQKENI in the germline V gene. V was pared by 0 bases and J by 5 bases, with 3 bases of the junction left unmatched. There are 15 residues in the CDR3. In nucleotides, the CDR3 is TGTGCCAGCTCACCACCGGGGGACAGCAATGAAAAACTGTTTTTT. This gives the protein CASSPPGDSNEKLFF.

This chain uses TRBV25-1 with TRBJ1-2; D remains ambiguous. With 8 bases removed from V and 3 bases from J, the gap between germline ends came to 10 bases. The length of the CDR3 is 12 residues. Germline V gives CDR1 MGHDK, CDR2 SYGVNS. In DNA, the CDR3 is TGTGCCAGCGGAGACTCATACTATGGCTACACCTTC. It yields the protein CASGDSYYGYTF.

This clone has more than one count but fewer than ten. The J gene is TRBJ2-7, the V gene TRBV7-9, with 8 nucleotides matching TRBD1. J lost 6 bases, V lost 6 bases, and 7 bases had no gene match. This CDR3 region has 13 residues. In germline, CDR1 is SEHNR, CDR2 FQNEAQ (reference sequence). The DNA for the CDR3 is TGTGCCAGCAGTGCGCAGGGGGCGGTCGAGCAGTACTTC. Protein product: CASSAQGAVEQYF. Full variable domain (missing parts from reference TRBV7-9 and TRBJ2-7): DTGVSQNPRHKITKRGQNVTFRCDPISEHNRLYWYRQTLGQGPEFLTYFQNEAQLEKSRLLSDRFSAERPKGSFSTLEIQRTEQGDSAMYLCASSAQGAVEQYFGPGTRLTVT.

The CDR3 loop reads CASSLGQGTQYF. CDR3 DNA: TGTGCCAGCAGCTTAGGGCAGGGGACGCAGTATTTT. This rearrangement joins TRBV7-2 to TRBJ2-3; D perhaps matches TRBD1 (6 bases). There are 12 residues in the CDR3. The V gene lost 1 base and the J gene lost 9 bases, with 8 bases spanning the gap. CDR1 and CDR2 (germline): SGHTA, FQGNSA.

The chain uses TRBV5-1 and TRBJ2-7; no definite D call. The CDR3 has 16 amino acids. The germline V and J ends were trimmed by 4 bases and 3 bases, with 20 bases remaining between them. Germline V gene sequence: CDR1 SGHRS, CDR2 YFSETQ. The CDR3 protein is CASSQVPGVGGYEQYF. CDR3 DNA: TGCGCCAGCAGCCAAGTTCCGGGCGTGGGTGGCTACGAGCAGTACTTC.

The chain joins TRBV19 to TRBJ1-4; possible D gene TRBD1, 5 bases. The CDR3 runs 13 residues. CDR1 and CDR2 (germline): LNHDA, SQIVND (reference sequence). The ends were cut back, 5 bases at V and 8 bases at J, with 12 bases in the middle. CDR3 protein: CASSPQGGEKLFF. As DNA, the CDR3 is TGTGCCAGTAGTCCGCAGGGAGGAGAAAAACTGTTTTTT.

V is TRBV19 and J is TRBJ2-1; TRBD1 aligns across 8 bases. This CDR3 is 14 amino acids long. The V segment lost 7 bases and the J segment 5 bases; nucleotides outside the gene matches: 7. Germline V CDR1 and CDR2: LNHDA, SQIVND (reference sequence). CDR3 nucleotide sequence: TGTGCCAGTACGCGACAGGGGTGGAACAATGAGCAGTTCTTC. Translated: CASTRQGWNNEQFF. The full variable domain, completed using reference TRBV19 and TRBJ2-1, is DGGITQSPKYLFRKEGQNVTLSCEQNLNHDAMYWYRQDPGQGLRLIYYSQIVNDFQKGDIAEGYSVSREKKESFPLTVTSAQKNPTAFYLCASTRQGWNNEQFFGPGTRLTVL.

The chain has TRBV7-3 and TRBJ2-1; 15 bases fit TRBD2. Germline V gene lookup returns CDR1 SGHTA and CDR2 FQGTGA. V lost 4 bases and J lost 9; bases outside the gene matches: 10. This CDR3 has 17 amino acids. The chain's CDR3 is CASSSPGLAGGPGEQFF. The DNA for the CDR3 is TGTGCCAGCAGCTCCCCCGGACTAGCGGGAGGGCCAGGTGAGCAGTTCTTC.